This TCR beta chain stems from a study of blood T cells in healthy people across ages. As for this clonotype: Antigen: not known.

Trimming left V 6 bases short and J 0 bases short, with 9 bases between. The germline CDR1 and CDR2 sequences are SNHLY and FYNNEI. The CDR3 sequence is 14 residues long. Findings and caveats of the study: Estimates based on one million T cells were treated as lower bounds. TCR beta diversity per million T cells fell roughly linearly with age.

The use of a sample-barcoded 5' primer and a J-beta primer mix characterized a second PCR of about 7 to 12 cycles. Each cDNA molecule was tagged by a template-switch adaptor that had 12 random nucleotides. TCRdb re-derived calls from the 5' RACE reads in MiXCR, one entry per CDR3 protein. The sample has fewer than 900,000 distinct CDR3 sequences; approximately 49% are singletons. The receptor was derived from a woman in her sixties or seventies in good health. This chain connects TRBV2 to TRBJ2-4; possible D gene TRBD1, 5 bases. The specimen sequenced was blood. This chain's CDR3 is CASRTEVAKNIQYF. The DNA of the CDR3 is TGTGCCAGCAGGACAGAAGTAGCCAAAAACATTCAGTACTTC.